This TCR beta chain was obtained from a study of blood T cell repertoires in COVID-19. Study-wide background: Spain, Italy and the United States supplied samples that represented acute and convalescent COVID-19.

The germline gives CDR1 SGHVT, CDR2 SQSDAQ. The CDR3 has 14 amino acids. The V segment lost 5 bases and the J segment 4 bases; nucleotides outside the gene matches: 2. Authors' processing steps: How many nucleated cells were present was estimated from reference gene primer amplification. The protocol was immunoSEQ multiplex PCR, while the TCRdb copy is restricted to in-frame clones and leaves out a portion. For V, J and clone size, that table is used; D and trimming come from the DNA. The sample has 470,000 or so clones; 70% to 90% are singletons. The clonotype comes from a woman between 18 and 29 years old with acute COVID-19. The sequenced sample consisted of PBMCs or T cells enriched from blood (not recorded which). The genes are TRBV7-4 and TRBJ2-2; 9 bases match TRBD2. DNA of the CDR3: TGTGCCAGCAGCGGGACTAGCAGCACCGGGGAGCTGTTTTTT. This gives the protein CASSGTSSTGELFF.